A single sample is the source of the 14 T cell receptor beta chains below, sequenced in a study of shared clonotypes between healthy human individuals. Clones were sequenced by immunoSEQ multiplex PCR, and TCRdb holds only the in-frame ones, with some missing. The data show roughly 200,000 clones, 60% to 75% seen once. The sequenced sample consisted of memory CD4+ T cells sorted from blood. Noted subset: CD45RA-negative fraction. These TCRs come from a young man in good health.

This sequence joins TRBV19 and TRBJ2-1, with TRBD2 identical over 12 bases. The germline V gene encodes CDR1 LNHDA and CDR2 SQIVND (reference sequence). Trimming took 5 bases from V and 7 from J; bases not matched to a gene: 30. This CDR3 contains 23 residues. The DNA of the CDR3 is TGTGCCAGTAGTTTTTACCCGGGACAGGGAACTAGCGGGAGGCCCGGGGTTAGGAATGAGCAGTTCTTC. Encoded protein: CASSFYPGQGTSGRPGVRNEQFF.

The chain has TRBV5-1 and TRBJ1-2, with D possibly matching TRBD1 (5 bases). Trimming shortened V by 3 bases and J by 0 bases, and 24 bases separated the two germline ends. The germline V gene encodes CDR1 SGHRS and CDR2 YFSETQ. The CDR3 runs 19 residues. In nucleotides, the CDR3 is TGCGCCAGCAGCTCCCCGAGAGGGGAGGCGTTAAAAGCTAACTATGGCTACACCTTC. It yields the protein CASSSPRGEALKANYGYTF.

V gene TRBV6-6 combines with J gene TRBJ2-5; maybe TRBD1 (5 bases). The V end was cut by 7 bases, the J end by 7 bases, with 16 bases between. This CDR3 is 13 amino acids long. Germline CDR1 is MNHNY and CDR2 is SVGAGI (reference sequence). Here the CDR3 DNA reads TGTGCCAGCAAGGGGTATGATCAGGGGACCCAGTACTTC. Protein product: CASKGYDQGTQYF.

The table lists this clone with many counts. The CDR3 spells CASSATIGLAGGPNNEQFF. The CDR3 nucleotides read TGTGCCAGCAGCGCCACCATCGGACTAGCGGGAGGGCCCAACAATGAGCAGTTCTTC. This chain connects TRBV5-5 to TRBJ2-1; 15 bases align to TRBD2. V gave up 4 bases and J gave up 5 bases; unmatched junction bases: 13. The CDR3 loop spans 19 amino acids. Germline CDR1 is SGHKS and CDR2 is YYEKEE (reference sequence).

V is TRBV4-3 and J is TRBJ2-1, with TRBD2 matching over 10 bases. The germline V gene has CDR1 LGHNA and CDR2 YSLEER. J was trimmed by 9 bases and V by 1 base; bases with no gene match: 6. This CDR3 spans 15 amino acids. Written as DNA, the CDR3 is TGCGCCAGCAGCCAAGTATCTAGCGGGAGAGTTGAGCAGTTCTTC. Amino acid sequence: CASSQVSSGRVEQFF.

The V gene is TRBV19, the J gene TRBJ2-1, with a tentative D call TRBD2 (6 bases). Germline V gene lookup returns CDR1 LNHDA and CDR2 SQIVND (reference sequence). V lost 5 bases and J 7 bases, leaving 15 bases between the germline ends. The CDR3 has 14 residues. This CDR3 reads CASSARLVGNEQFF. In DNA, the CDR3 is TGTGCCAGTAGTGCTAGACTAGTAGGTAATGAGCAGTTCTTC.

This clone was recorded a few times. V and J are TRBV4-3 and TRBJ2-7; a possible D gene is TRBD2 (6 bases). Germline V gene lookup returns CDR1 LGHNA and CDR2 YSLEER. The V end was cut by 6 bases, the J end by 6 bases, with 18 bases between. This CDR3 contains 14 residues. The CDR3: CASSRDLRLAEQYF. The CDR3 bases are TGCGCCAGCAGTCGGGACTTAAGACTCGCCGAGCAGTACTTC.

V gene TRBV5-1 combines with J gene TRBJ2-4; D may be TRBD1 (6 bases). CDR1 is SGHRS and CDR2 is YFSETQ in the germline V gene. The CDR3 spans 18 residues. Trimming left V 4 bases short and J 0 bases short, with 20 bases between. The CDR3 here is CASSRGHYANLAKNIQYF. CDR3 sequence (DNA): TGCGCCAGCAGCCGGGGACATTACGCCAACCTAGCCAAAAACATTCAGTACTTC.

The rearrangement links TRBV7-2 to TRBJ2-7; D gene unclear. Germline V gene data show CDR1 as SGHTA and CDR2 as FQGNSA. CDR3 size: 13 residues. The germline V and J ends were trimmed by 2 bases and 6 bases, with 11 bases remaining between them. CDR3 in amino acids: CASSLRSLSEQYF. CDR3 nucleotide sequence: TGTGCCAGCAGCTTACGGTCCCTCTCCGAGCAGTACTTC.

V and J are TRBV5-1 and TRBJ2-5; D is undetermined. The CDR3 has 14 residues. The germline V and J ends were trimmed by 0 bases and 10 bases, with 16 bases remaining between them. Germline values: CDR1 SGHRS, CDR2 YFSETQ. The DNA of the CDR3 is TGCGCCAGCAGCTTGGGCGACGTTATAGGTGACCAGTACTTC. The encoded protein is CASSLGDVIGDQYF. Variable domain in full (rest from reference TRBV5-1 and TRBJ2-5): KAGVTQTPRYLIKTRGQQVTLSCSPISGHRSVSWYQQTPGQGLQFLFEYFSETQRNKGNFPGRFSGRQFSNSRSEMNVSTLELGDSALYLCASSLGDVIGDQYFGPGTRLLVL.

Only one count was recorded for this clone. V gene TRBV5-4 combines with J gene TRBJ2-3, with 12 bases matching TRBD1. CDR3 length equals 18 residues. The germline CDR1 and CDR2 sequences are SGHNT and YYREEE (reference sequence). Trimming cost V 5 bases and J 5 bases; bases outside gene matches: 15. As DNA, the CDR3 is TGTGCCAGCAGACAAAACCCTGCGGGACAGGGGGCGGGAGATACGCAGTATTTT. This gives the protein CASRQNPAGQGAGDTQYF.

The rearrangement uses TRBV28 and TRBJ2-7; D remains unclear. This CDR3 comprises 18 residues. Trimming shortened V by 1 base and J by 3 bases, and 22 bases separated the two germline ends. Germline V gene lookup returns CDR1 MDHEN and CDR2 SYDVKM. The CDR3 region is CASSLSRHVAAPLYEQYF. CDR3 in DNA: TGTGCCAGCAGTTTATCCCGGCACGTAGCAGCCCCACTCTACGAGCAGTACTTC.

The chain combines TRBV5-1 with TRBJ1-5, with 8 nucleotides matching TRBD1. The germline V gene has CDR1 SGHRS and CDR2 YFSETQ. The junction had 6 bases not matched to a gene; V was cut back by 0 bases and J by 7 bases. The CDR3 spans 15 residues. The DNA of the CDR3 is TGCGCCAGCAGCTTGGACACAGGGGGTGGGCAGCCCCAGCATTTT. This sequence encodes CASSLDTGGGQPQHF.

The chain couples TRBV29-1 to TRBJ1-5, with TRBD1 as a possible D gene (5 bases). With 5 bases removed from V and 2 bases from J, the gap between germline ends came to 16 bases. CDR3 length equals 15 residues. Germline-derived CDR1 and CDR2 are SQVTM and ANQGSEA. As DNA, the CDR3 is TGCAGCGTTCGGGACTCTCTTTCGGGCAATCAGCCCCAGCATTTT. Residues: CSVRDSLSGNQPQHF.